These 19 T cell receptor beta chains originate from one sample sequenced in a study of cytomegalovirus exposure and HLA in healthy donors. The PCR ran on 60 Vbeta and 13 Jbeta primers. This table comes from immunoSEQ multiplex PCR, and its TCRdb copy is limited to in-frame clones, with some not included. The sample lists about 200,000 clones, 70% to 85% occurring once. Sequencing used PBMCs. Receptor source: a man between 40 and 49 years old in good health and CMV-seropositive.

The chain joins TRBV27 to TRBJ2-7; TRBD2 matches 8 bases. There are 14 residues in the CDR3. Unmatched junction bases numbered 8, after V lost 8 bases and J lost 2 bases. CDR1 is MNHEY, CDR2 SMNVEV, per germline (reference sequence). The DNA of the CDR3 is TGTGCCAGCTTGAAAACGGGGGGGCCCTACGAGCAGTACTTC. This codes for CASLKTGGPYEQYF.

The chain employs TRBV5-1 and TRBJ2-1; D might be TRBD2 (5 bases). The ends were cut back, 0 bases at V and 8 bases at J, with 12 bases in the middle. CDR3 size: 14 residues. CDR1 is SGHRS, CDR2 YFSETQ, per germline. CDR3 protein: CASSLGGSVDEQFF. CDR3 nucleotide sequence: TGCGCCAGCAGCTTGGGTGGTAGCGTGGATGAGCAGTTCTTC.

This clone was seen a few times. This chain uses TRBV6-1 with TRBJ2-7; a weak D match, TRBD2 (7 bases). The CDR3 spans 15 residues. Germline V gives CDR1 MNHNS, CDR2 SASEGT. The germline V and J ends were trimmed by 7 bases and 2 bases, with 18 bases remaining between them. The CDR3 sequence: CASTQKGGGPYEQYF. The CDR3 DNA follows: TGTGCCAGCACCCAGAAGGGCGGGGGCCCCTACGAGCAGTACTTC.

The chain couples TRBV18 to TRBJ1-1, with D possibly matching TRBD1 (6 bases). The CDR3 covers 16 residues. Trimming took off 0 bases at V and 5 bases at J, with 16 bases between the two ends. CDR1 and CDR2 from the germline V gene are KGHSH and LQKENI. CDR3 loop: CASSPPSGGRETEAFF. The CDR3 coding sequence is TGTGCCAGCTCACCACCGTCCGGGGGGCGGGAGACTGAAGCTTTCTTT.

The rearrangement links TRBV7-2 to TRBJ2-3, with 10 positions matching TRBD2. CDR1 and CDR2 (germline): SGHTA, FQGNSA. The length of the CDR3 is 15 residues. With 3 bases clipped from V and 4 bases from J, the junction kept 4 bases outside the gene matches. In DNA form, the CDR3 reads TGTGCCAGCAGCTTTACTAGCGGGAACCCAGATACGCAGTATTTT. Its protein is CASSFTSGNPDTQYF.

This sequence joins TRBV4-2 and TRBJ2-2; TRBD2 aligns across 7 bases. The CDR3 loop spans 17 amino acids. Germline lookup yields CDR1 LGHNA and CDR2 YNFKEQ. The trim removed 4 bases at V and 5 bases at J, leaving 13 bases unmatched. The CDR3 is CASSPLAGESQTGELFF. The CDR3 DNA follows: TGTGCCAGCAGCCCCCTGGCGGGGGAATCCCAGACCGGGGAGCTGTTTTTT.

The chain is built from TRBV27 and TRBJ2-5; D possibly corresponds to TRBD2 (6 bases). V shed 1 base and J shed 2 bases, with 11 bases lying between them. The CDR3 runs 15 residues. CDR1 MNHEY and CDR2 SMNVEV come from the germline V gene (reference sequence). The CDR3 loop reads CASSLYGSGQETQYF. For the CDR3, the DNA is TGTGCCAGCAGTTTATACGGGAGTGGGCAAGAGACCCAGTACTTC.

CDR3 sequence reads: CSAGHNEQYF. The CDR3 coding sequence is TGCAGCGCCGGACATAACGAGCAGTACTTC. The chain links TRBV29-1 to TRBJ2-7; D might be TRBD1 (5 bases). Germline assignment: CDR1 SQVTM and CDR2 ANQGSEA. V dropped 7 bases and J dropped 5 bases, with 9 bases sitting between them. The CDR3 runs 10 residues.

CDR3 DNA: TGCAGCGTTTCGGGACTAGCGGGAGTGGCTCTCTACGAGCAGTACTTC. Its translation: CSVSGLAGVALYEQYF. V gene TRBV29-1 combines with J gene TRBJ2-7; 14 nucleotides agree with TRBD2. Germline CDR1 and CDR2: SQVTM and ANQGSEA. The length of the CDR3 is 16 residues. V trimming: 5 bases; J trimming: 3 bases; junction bases outside the gene matches: 9.

On this clone: The junction shows a germline mismatch at one end, possibly a read error. The gene calls are TRBV6-1 and TRBJ2-1; perhaps TRBD1 as D (8 bases). CDR1 MNHNS and CDR2 SASEGT come from the germline V gene. This CDR3 comprises 15 residues. The CDR3, as DNA: TGTGCCAGCAGTGAACCTGGACAGGGAAGGGGGGGAACCCTCTTC. Protein: CASSEPGQGRGGTLF.

This sequence joins TRBV25-1 and TRBJ2-7, with D perhaps matching TRBD1 (6 bases). The germline CDR1 and CDR2 sequences are MGHDK and SYGVNS. This CDR3 region has 15 residues. V lost 1 base and J lost 2, with 12 bases in between. CDR3 DNA: TGTGCCAGCAGTGAATTATGGGGGACAACCTACGAGCAGTACTTC. It specifies CASSELWGTTYEQYF.

This rearrangement joins TRBV29-1 to TRBJ2-1; 7 bases line up with TRBD2. The CDR3 consists of 16 residues. V shed 2 bases and J 1 base; nucleotides not matched to a gene: 8. The V gene's germline CDR1 is SQVTM and CDR2 ANQGSEA. The CDR3 DNA sequence: TGCAGCGTTGAACTAGCGGATACCCCATCCTACAATGAGCAGTTCTTC. Its translation is CSVELADTPSYNEQFF.

This chain's CDR3 is CSAKRGGETQYF. The CDR3 nucleotides read TGCAGCGCAAAGAGGGGAGGAGAGACCCAGTACTTC. The chain couples TRBV29-1 to TRBJ2-5; D is possibly TRBD2 (6 bases). V shed 7 bases and J shed 4 bases, with 13 bases lying between them. CDR3 length: 12 amino acids. Germline V gene sequence: CDR1 SQVTM, CDR2 ANQGSEA.

J is TRBJ2-3 and V is TRBV5-1, with 13 bases identical to TRBD2. The germline V gene encodes CDR1 SGHRS and CDR2 YFSETQ. This CDR3 is 19 amino acids long. Trimming removed 3 bases from V and 2 bases from J; junction bases left unmatched: 12. DNA of the CDR3: TGCGCCAGCAGCTCTCTAGCAGGACTAGCGGGGGAAAACACAGATACGCAGTATTTT. Amino acids: CASSSLAGLAGENTDTQYF.

This CDR3 is CASSLEAGGLHEQYF. In nucleotides, the CDR3 is TGTGCCAGCAGCTTAGAAGCGGGAGGGCTCCACGAGCAGTACTTC. The rearrangement joins TRBV11-2 to TRBJ2-7, with 10 bases identical to TRBD2. V dropped 0 bases and J dropped 5; count of bases not matched to a gene: 4. Looked up from germline, CDR1 is SGHAT and CDR2 is FQNNGV. This CDR3 has 15 amino acids.

The V call is TRBV19, the J call TRBJ2-3, with D perhaps TRBD2 (6 bases). Looked up from germline, CDR1 is LNHDA and CDR2 is SQIVND (reference sequence). CDR3 size: 13 residues. The V end lost 5 bases, the J end lost 4 bases, and 10 bases lay between the germline ends. CDR3 nucleotides: TGTGCCAGTAGTCGGGGAGGCGCAGATACGCAGTATTTT. As protein: CASSRGGADTQYF.

This clone has just one count. The rearrangement joins TRBV9 to TRBJ1-3, with D maybe TRBD1 (5 bases). Per the germline V gene, CDR1 is SGDLS and CDR2 is YYNGEE. V was pared by 0 bases and J by 3 bases, with 13 bases between. The CDR3 covers 16 residues. The CDR3 DNA reads TGTGCCAGCAGCGTAGCTGGGCACAGGCGTGGAAACACCATATATTTT. It translates to CASSVAGHRRGNTIYF.

This clone was seen only a few times. The chain carries TRBV18 and TRBJ1-2; TRBD1 matches 10 bases. Germline V gives CDR1 KGHSH, CDR2 LQKENI. Trimming cost V 6 bases and J 5 bases; bases outside gene matches: 18. This CDR3 is 18 amino acids long. CDR3 residues: CASSTTWTGGDLPYGYTF. The CDR3 nucleotides read TGTGCCAGCTCCACCACCTGGACAGGGGGAGACCTTCCTTATGGCTACACCTTC.

The chain links TRBV5-1 to TRBJ2-3; 9 bases fit TRBD2. There are 18 residues in the CDR3. V lost 0 bases and J lost 4; bases outside the gene matches: 12. Germline V gene lookup returns CDR1 SGHRS and CDR2 YFSETQ. Written as DNA, the CDR3 is TGCGCCAGCAGCTTGGGACTAGCGGAAGGGGGGTCTGCAGATACGCAGTATTTT. Protein: CASSLGLAEGGSADTQYF.